These T cell receptor beta chains were read from a single sample in a study of blood T cell repertoires in COVID-19. Some clones are missing from TCRdb's copy, which holds only in-frame ones; the method was immunoSEQ multiplex PCR. The sample has about 76,000 clones, 75% to 90% seen once. The sample taken for sequencing was peripheral blood. All receptors derive from a man aged 45-65 years with active COVID-19. The conserved cysteine and the conserved F or W are not part of the CDR3 here.

TRBJ1-5,TRBV7-2,ASSSQGSHGNQPQH
TRBJ2-7,TRBV28,ASSLSGDRGFYEQY
TRBJ1-2,TRBV19,ASSMVAGGQEGYT
TRBJ2-7,TRBV11-2,ASSPIDRGRSSYEQY
TRBJ2-3,TRBV5-1,ASRPGSGSTDTQY
TRBJ1-1,TRBV19,ASSIVLGGLNTEAF
TRBJ2-3,TRBV5-4,ASSLVTDTQY
TRBJ2-7,TRBV18,ASSQGTGPYEQY
TRBJ2-1,TRBV12-3/TRBV12-4,ASTPGGPEQF
TRBJ1-2,TRBV27,ASSDSPGTAYFNYGYT
TRBJ1-2,TRBV6-5,ASTDSLAYGYT
TRBJ2-7,TRBV19,ASSIYGQGAEQY
TRBJ2-2,TRBV24-1,ATSETGIGELF
TRBJ1-5,TRBV7-2,ASSPTGGWSQPQH
TRBJ2-3,TRBV12-1,ASSPGLAGRTDTQY
TRBJ2-1,TRBV9,ASSVESSGDNEQF
TRBJ2-3,TRBV19,ASSFSSGGSTDTQY
TRBJ2-2,TRBV9,ASSPLNRGAGELF
TRBJ2-5,TRBV3-1/TRBV3-2,ASSQDLMSSAYQETQY
TRBJ2-3,TRBV24-1,ATSVGTSGSDTQY
TRBJ2-3,TRBV9,ASSVGPDTQY
TRBJ1-5,TRBV2,ASSSDRGNQPQH
TRBJ1-2,TRBV10-2,ASSDQANTNYGYT
TRBJ2-1,TRBV29-1,GAEGAYYNEQF
TRBJ1-1,TRBV29-1,SALQPRGSEAF
TRBJ2-6,TRBV11-2,ASSLVVVAGGSGANVLT
TRBJ1-1,TRBV5-4,ASSSMGQGNEAF
TRBJ2-3,TRBV28,ASSPPTSGYSTDTQY
TRBJ2-3,TRBV7-9,ASTPEGGAKDTQY
TRBJ2-3,TRBV27,ASRTGGVGTDTQY
TRBJ1-1,TRBV4-3,ASSPMTGQNTEAF
TRBJ2-1,TRBV3-1/TRBV3-2,ASSQGGGLAGQSSYNEQF
TRBJ1-6,TRBV25-1,ASSDWREFSPLH
TRBJ1-2,TRBV3-1/TRBV3-2,ASSQRPALGGYT
TRBJ1-4,TRBV28,ASSVQGDNEKLF